The entry below gives a single TCR beta chain sequence along with its context. Its matching antigen is unknown. The sample is drawn from a study of cytomegalovirus exposure and HLA in healthy donors. Researchers ran the PCR with 60 Vbeta and 13 Jbeta primers. Profiling relied on immunoSEQ multiplex PCR, and the TCRdb table lists in-frame clones only, not all of them. The sample lists about 160,000 clones, 70% to 80% occurring once. Study results and caveats: TCR beta V- and J-gene trimming was later associated with a missense DCLRE1C variant.

Donors counted as nominally healthy when sampled, yet unrecorded immune exposures were likely. The receptor comes from a woman between 50 and 59 years old in good health and CMV-seronegative. Sequenced sample: PBMCs.

This CDR3 reads CASAQGENYGYTF. The CDR3 DNA reads TGTGCCAGTGCGCAGGGGGAGAATTATGGCTACACCTTC. The chain is built from TRBV6-5 and TRBJ1-2, with TRBD1 identical over 7 bases. The V gene end was trimmed by 9 bases and the J gene end by 5 bases; junction bases not matched to a gene: 9. Germline values: CDR1 MNHEY, CDR2 SVGAGI. CDR3 length equals 13 residues.